What follows describes a single TCR beta chain. The repertoire was sequenced with immunoSEQ multiplex PCR; TCRdb's copy has only in-frame clones and lacks some. Of under 700,000 clones listed, 75% to 85% are singletons. This CDR3 has 12 amino acids. This sample is drawn from a study of shared T cell receptors in the human thymus. These data also formed part of another study, on human thymus T cells.

The sequencing sample was made of thymocytes. This TCR was sampled from a boy under two years old with a congenital heart defect. This chain uses TRBV7-5 with TRBJ2-4; the table names TRBD1, a call not compared with the DNA. TRBV7-5 is a listed pseudogene. The CDR3 is CARSSHKNIQYF. CDR3 DNA sequence: TGTGCCAGAAGCTCACACAAAAACATTCAGTACTTC.